The rows below give T cell receptor beta chains drawn from one sample of a study of T cell repertoires in cytomegalovirus infection. TCRdb re-called the reads with MiXCR, one entry per CDR3 protein. The sample consists of approximately 500,000 distinct CDR3 sequences, approximately 16% of them appearing once. The specimen was CD8+ T cells from PBMCs. The receptors were gathered from a human donor in good health (CMV status not recorded). Some clones in this sample may be carry-over from other donors' samples. Both conserved end residues are part of each CDR3. Only some rows state a clone size, as once, few, many or a class for expanded clones.

>many|TRBJ1-4|TRBV2|15
CASSEKGQGFEKLFF
>few|TRBJ1-3|TRBV4-1|14
CASSQALTGNTIYF
>many|TRBJ2-3|TRBV28|16
CASSSPGQANTDTQYF
>few|TRBJ1-2|TRBV28|17
CASSSHTQFIQFYGYTF
>NA|TRBJ1-5|TRBV28|17
CASSPPGWGEDNQPQHF
>many|TRBJ2-1|TRBV5-1|18
CASSLEALAGSSYNEQFF
>many|TRBJ2-7|TRBV7-6|14
CASSHRQGTGEQYF
>many|TRBJ1-1|TRBV27|15
CASGVTRFMNTEAFF
>few|TRBJ1-4|TRBV9|17
CASSTQTGAAAYEKLFF
>many|TRBJ2-3|TRBV19|14
CASSIWTSDDTQYF
>NA|TRBJ1-6|TRBV7-6|15
CASSLSGSYNSPLHF
>NA|TRBJ1-1|TRBV15|13
CATSRAVNTEAFF
>NA|TRBJ1-2|TRBV24-1|13
CATSERTGYGYTF
>many|TRBJ2-7|TRBV4-1|13
CASSQDGYYEQYF
>many|TRBJ1-2|TRBV6-1|17
CASSEDHMTFGIYGYTF
>many|TRBJ1-3|TRBV7-3|13
CASSRFSGNTIYF
>NA|TRBJ1-1|TRBV14|17
CASSQFGAGVEGTEAFF
>NA|TRBJ1-2|TRBV27|13
CASSRGDNYGYNF
>many|TRBJ2-7|TRBV5-4|14
CASSPGNTPYEQYF
>few|TRBJ2-5|TRBV7-3|14
CASSLSAGMETQYF
>NA|TRBJ2-5|TRBV9|16
CASSVDLAGGRETQYF
>NA|TRBJ2-1|TRBV20-1|16
CGARELAGISYNEQFF
>NA|TRBJ2-1|TRBV27|16
CASSEDGGSSYNEQFF
>many|TRBJ1-1|TRBV12-5|18
CASGLTILRGSSDTEAFF
>many|TRBJ2-1|TRBV7-6|21
CASSQRPPGLAGADTYNEQFF
>many|TRBJ1-2|TRBV6-1|17
CASSDPRGTGVRYGYTF
>NA|TRBJ1-1|TRBV29-1|10
CSAWTGMAFF
>NA|TRBJ2-5|TRBV10-3|16
CAISEREAGDQETQYF
>NA|TRBJ1-6|TRBV6-2/TRBV6-3|18
CASTRTAATGSYNSPLHF
>few|TRBJ2-6|TRBV24-1|15
CATSPRFGGANVLTF
>few|TRBJ1-2|TRBV27|14
CASSLSSSTVGYTF
>many|TRBJ2-3|TRBV7-9|17
CASSLATLAGDTDTQYF
>few|TRBJ1-1|TRBV27|13
CASSIRPAFEAFF
>few|TRBJ1-1|TRBV28|15
CASSLGGFRRDKAFF
>few|TRBJ1-4|TRBV7-9|12
CASSSDQPKLFF
>few|TRBJ2-3|TRBV24-1|14
CATSTGGLGDTQYF
>NA|TRBJ2-7|TRBV5-6|16
CASSAPDTQYSYEQYF
>NA|TRBJ2-1|TRBV6-5|16
CASSFWGSGSRDEQFF
>many|TRBJ2-5|TRBV7-7|13
CASSRTDRETQYF
>many|TRBJ2-5|TRBV11-1|17
CASSQGYESNSGETQYF
>few|TRBJ2-1|TRBV4-2|16
CASSQDQTPRMGEQFF
>many|TRBJ2-3|TRBV27|15
CASSLGQGGEDTQYF
>many|TRBJ2-1|TRBV5-4|15
CASSLDRGQGNEQFF
>many|TRBJ2-7|TRBV12-3/TRBV12-4|16
CASSFHVGPASYEQYF
>many|TRBJ2-1|TRBV29-1|13
CSVEGGSYNEQFF
>many|TRBJ2-3|TRBV12-3/TRBV12-4|17
CASSLAQGLFSTDTQYF
>few|TRBJ2-3|TRBV2|13
CASPSGGSDTQYF
>many|TRBJ2-3|TRBV15|14
CATSRVGGTDTQYF
>few|TRBJ2-5|TRBV7-9|18
CASSPGLAAIQSQETQYF
>few|TRBJ2-7|TRBV20-1|14
CSARDRTGGYEQYF
>many|TRBJ1-2|TRBV5-1|15
CASSLAGKQGHGYTF
>NA|TRBJ2-6|TRBV29-1|16
CSVVGDFGSGANVLTF
>many|TRBJ2-5|TRBV12-3/TRBV12-4|15
CASSSSPGGEETQYF